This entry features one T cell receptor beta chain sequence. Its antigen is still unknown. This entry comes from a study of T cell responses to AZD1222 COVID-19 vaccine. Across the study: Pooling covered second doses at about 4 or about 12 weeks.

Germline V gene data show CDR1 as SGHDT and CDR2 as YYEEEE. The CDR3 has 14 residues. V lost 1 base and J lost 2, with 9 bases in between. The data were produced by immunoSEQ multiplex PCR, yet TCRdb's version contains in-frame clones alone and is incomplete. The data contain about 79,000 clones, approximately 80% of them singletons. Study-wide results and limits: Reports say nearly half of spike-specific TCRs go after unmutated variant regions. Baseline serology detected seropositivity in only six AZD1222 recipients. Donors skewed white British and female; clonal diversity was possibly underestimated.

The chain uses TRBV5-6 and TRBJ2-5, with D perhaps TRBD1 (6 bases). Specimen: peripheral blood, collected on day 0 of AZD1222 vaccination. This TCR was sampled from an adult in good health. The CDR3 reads CASSLQGPQETQYF. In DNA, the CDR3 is TGTGCCAGCAGCTTGCAGGGGCCTCAAGAGACCCAGTACTTC. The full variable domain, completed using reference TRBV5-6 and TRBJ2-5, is DAGVTQSPTHLIKTRGQQVTLRCSPKSGHDTVSWYQQALGQGPQFIFQYYEEEERQRGNFPDRFSGHQFPNYSSELNVNALLLGDSALYLCASSLQGPQETQYFGPGTRLLVL.